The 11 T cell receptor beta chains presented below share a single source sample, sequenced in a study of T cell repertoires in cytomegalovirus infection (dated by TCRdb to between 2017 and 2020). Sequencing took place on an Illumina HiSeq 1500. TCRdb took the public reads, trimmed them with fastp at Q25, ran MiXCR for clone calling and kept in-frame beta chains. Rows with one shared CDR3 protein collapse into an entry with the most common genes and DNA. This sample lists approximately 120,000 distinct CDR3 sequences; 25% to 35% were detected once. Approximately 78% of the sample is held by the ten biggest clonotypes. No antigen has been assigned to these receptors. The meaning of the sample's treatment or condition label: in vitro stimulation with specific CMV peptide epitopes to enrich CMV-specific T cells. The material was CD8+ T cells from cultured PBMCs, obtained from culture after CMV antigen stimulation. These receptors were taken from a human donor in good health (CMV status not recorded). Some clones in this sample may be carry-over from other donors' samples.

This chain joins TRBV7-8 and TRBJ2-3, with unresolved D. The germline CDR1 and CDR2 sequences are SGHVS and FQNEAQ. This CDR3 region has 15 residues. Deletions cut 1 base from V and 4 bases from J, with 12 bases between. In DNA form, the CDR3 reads TGTGCCAGCAGCTTAGTGGGCGGATCCGCAGATACGCAGTATTTT. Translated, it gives CASSLVGGSADTQYF.

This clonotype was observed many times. CDR3 amino acids: CASSTPGQGVTQYF. Written as DNA, the CDR3 is TGTGCCAGCAGTACGCCGGGACAGGGGGTGACCCAGTACTTC. The chain has TRBV12-3 or TRBV12-4 and TRBJ2-5, with 11 nucleotides matching TRBD1. This CDR3 has 14 residues. Losses at the gene ends were 5 bases for V and 7 bases for J; bases not matched to a gene: 6.

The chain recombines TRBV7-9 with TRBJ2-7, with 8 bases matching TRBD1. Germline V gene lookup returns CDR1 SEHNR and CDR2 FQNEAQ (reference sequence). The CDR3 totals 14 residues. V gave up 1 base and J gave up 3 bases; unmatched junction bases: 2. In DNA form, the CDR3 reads TGTGCCAGCAGCTTAGTACAGGGGGGCTACGAGCAGTACTTC. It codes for CASSLVQGGYEQYF.

The CDR3, as DNA: TGTGCCAGCAGTCTTCAGGGCGGGGGGGCTAGGGAGCAGTTCTTC. As protein: CASSLQGGGAREQFF. The chain couples TRBV5-4 to TRBJ2-1, with 9 positions matching TRBD2. CDR3 length: 15 residues. Per germline, CDR1 SGHNT and CDR2 YYREEE (reference sequence). V was clipped by 5 bases and J by 10 bases; unmatched bases: 13.

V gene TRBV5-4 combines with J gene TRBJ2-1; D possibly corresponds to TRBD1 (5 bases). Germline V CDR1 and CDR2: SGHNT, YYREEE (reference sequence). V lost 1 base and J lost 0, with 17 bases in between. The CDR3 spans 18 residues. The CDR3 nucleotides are TGTGCCAGCAGCTTGATGGGGCGAAGGGGCCGCTCCTACAATGAGCAGTTCTTC. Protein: CASSLMGRRGRSYNEQFF.

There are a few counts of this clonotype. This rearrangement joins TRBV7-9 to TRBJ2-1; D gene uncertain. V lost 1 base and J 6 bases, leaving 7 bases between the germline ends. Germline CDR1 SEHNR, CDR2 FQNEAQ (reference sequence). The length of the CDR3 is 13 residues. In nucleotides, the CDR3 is TGTGCCAGCAGCTTAGATGCTAGCAATGAGCAGTTCTTC. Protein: CASSLDASNEQFF.

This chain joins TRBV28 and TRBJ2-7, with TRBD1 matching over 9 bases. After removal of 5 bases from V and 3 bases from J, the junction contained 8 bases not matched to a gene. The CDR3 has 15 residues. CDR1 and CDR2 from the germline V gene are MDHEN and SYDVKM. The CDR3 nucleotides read TGTGCCAGCAGTCCTAAAGACAGGGGGAACTACGAGCAGTACTTC. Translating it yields CASSPKDRGNYEQYF.

The CDR3 sequence: CASTPGVYNEQFF. The CDR3 region has the DNA TGTGCCAGCACTCCCGGGGTCTACAATGAGCAGTTCTTC. The chain carries TRBV6-2 or TRBV6-3 and TRBJ2-1; D possibly corresponds to TRBD2 (5 bases). V lost 7 bases, J lost 3 bases, and 10 bases lay in between. The CDR3 loop spans 13 amino acids. Germline V CDR1 and CDR2: MNHEY, SVGEGT.

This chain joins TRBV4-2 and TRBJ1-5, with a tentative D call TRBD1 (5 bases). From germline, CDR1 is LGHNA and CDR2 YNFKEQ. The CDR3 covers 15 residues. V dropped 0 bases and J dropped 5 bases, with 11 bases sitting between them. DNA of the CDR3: TGTGCCAGCAGCCAAGATATTACGGGGGATCAGCCCCAGCATTTT. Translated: CASSQDITGDQPQHF.

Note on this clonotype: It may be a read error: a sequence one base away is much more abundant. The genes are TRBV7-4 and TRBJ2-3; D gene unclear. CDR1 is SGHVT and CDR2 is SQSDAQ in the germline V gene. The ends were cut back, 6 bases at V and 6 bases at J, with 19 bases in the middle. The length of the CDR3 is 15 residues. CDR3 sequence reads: CASRPLVVTWDTQYF. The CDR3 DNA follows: TGTGCCAGCAGACCTCTTGTGGTGACATGGGATACGCAGTATTTT.

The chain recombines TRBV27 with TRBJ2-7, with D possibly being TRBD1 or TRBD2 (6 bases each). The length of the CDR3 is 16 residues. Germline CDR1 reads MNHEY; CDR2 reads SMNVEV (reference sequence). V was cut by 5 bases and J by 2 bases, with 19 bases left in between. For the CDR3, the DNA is TGTGCCAGCAGTCAGGGTTGGGGGGACAAACCCTACGAGCAGTACTTC. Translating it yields CASSQGWGDKPYEQYF.